The 10 T cell receptor beta chains in this list originate from one sample, sequenced in a study of CD4 T cells in relation to SARS-CoV-2 and coronaviruses (TCRdb year 2021). These receptors are not linked to any known antigen. Libraries came from the immunoSEQ multiplex PCR assay. TCRdb mirrors the immuneACCESS table, restricted to in-frame sequences. Some clones are absent from its copies; in checked studies, under half trace to an unresolved V gene, and the reason for the others is unknown. In this sample the table shows some 16,000 clones, approximately 73% of which occur a single time. About 25% of the sample lies in the top ten. CD4+ T cells from unexposed donors were collected before the COVID-19 pandemic (2011-2018). After around eleven days of culture, CD4+ T cells were isolated with the EasySep CD4+ T cell isolation kit. Sequenced: CD4+ T cells from PBMCs, cultured in vitro. These receptors originate from a human donor in good health.

V and J are TRBV29-1 and TRBJ2-3, with 9 bases lining up with TRBD1. V dropped 7 bases and J dropped 13; count of bases not matched to a gene: 6. The CDR3 sequence is 10 residues long. CDR1 SQVTM and CDR2 ANQGSEA come from the germline V gene. The CDR3 protein is CSARDRVEYF. The CDR3, as DNA: TGCAGCGCACGGGACAGGGTAGAGTATTTT.

The gene calls are TRBV6-5 and TRBJ2-7; no clear D. CDR3 length: 13 residues. Germline values: CDR1 MNHEY, CDR2 SVGAGI. V lost 6 bases to trimming and J lost 1 base, with 10 bases between them. CDR3 coding DNA: TGTGCCAGCAGCCCGTTGGGGTCCTACGAGCAGTACTTC. Translating it yields CASSPLGSYEQYF.

This sequence joins TRBV5-6 and TRBJ1-2; weak D call: TRBD1 (5 bases). The length of the CDR3 is 14 residues. The ends were cut back, 0 bases at V and 1 base at J, with 7 bases in the middle. Per germline, CDR1 SGHDT and CDR2 YYEEEE. CDR3: CASSLGQINYGYTF. CDR3 DNA sequence: TGTGCCAGCAGCTTGGGACAGATTAACTATGGCTACACCTTC.

The rearrangement links TRBV5-1 to TRBJ2-7, with D possibly TRBD2 on 5 matching bases. Germline V gene data show CDR1 as SGHRS and CDR2 as YFSETQ. Trimming took 0 bases from V and 6 from J, leaving 10 bases between them. This CDR3 contains 13 residues. The CDR3, as DNA: TGCGCCAGCAGCTTGGTGCTCAGCGGCGAGCAGTACTTC. Its translation: CASSLVLSGEQYF.

The V gene is TRBV7-9, the J gene TRBJ2-5; 9 bases match TRBD1. The CDR3 is 14 residues long. V lost 4 bases to trimming and J lost 1 base; unmatched junction nucleotides: 1. The germline V gene encodes CDR1 SEHNR and CDR2 FQNEAQ (reference sequence). The DNA for the CDR3 is TGTGCCAGCAGCTCGGGACAGGGCCAAGAGACCCAGTACTTC. This sequence encodes CASSSGQGQETQYF.

The chain joins TRBV29-1 to TRBJ1-1; D call uncertain. Germline CDR1 and CDR2: SQVTM and ANQGSEA. This CDR3 comprises 11 residues. Trimming cost V 6 bases and J 7 bases, with 12 bases left between them. CDR3 sequence reads: CSVSTGVEAFF. The CDR3 DNA reads TGCAGCGTCTCCACCGGGGTTGAAGCTTTCTTT.

This chain links TRBV20-1 with TRBJ1-1; D is unclear. This CDR3 is built from 11 residues. Germline V gives CDR1 DFQATT, CDR2 SNEGSKA (reference sequence). The V end lost 5 bases, the J end lost 5 bases, and 9 bases lay between the germline ends. CDR3 nucleotides: TGCAGTGCTTCCCACCAGACTGAAGCTTTCTTT. It specifies CSASHQTEAFF.

V is TRBV6-1 and J is TRBJ2-1, with 8 bases identical to TRBD2. Germline CDR1 MNHNS, CDR2 SASEGT. Trimming cost V 0 bases and J 4 bases; bases outside gene matches: 5. The CDR3 extends over 16 amino acids. The CDR3 DNA follows: TGTGCCAGCAGTGAAGCTTTGATAGCGGGATACAATGAGCAGTTCTTC. Translation gives CASSEALIAGYNEQFF.

This sequence joins TRBV13 and TRBJ2-3, with 7 bases matching TRBD2. The germline V gene encodes CDR1 PRHDT and CDR2 FYEKMQ (reference sequence). J lost 2 bases, V lost 7 bases, and 12 bases had no gene match. This CDR3 has 16 residues. The CDR3 sequence is CASKLGGSSSTDTQYF. The CDR3 region has the DNA TGTGCCAGCAAATTGGGGGGGTCTAGCTCCACAGATACGCAGTATTTT.

In its sample, this clone is medium-sized. V usage is TRBV30 and J usage is TRBJ1-2; D possibly corresponds to TRBD1 (6 bases). The germline CDR1 and CDR2 sequences are GTSNPN and SVGIG (reference sequence). Trimming cost V 3 bases and J 6 bases, with 14 bases left between them. This CDR3 comprises 13 residues. The DNA of the CDR3 is TGTGCCTGGAGAACGGACAGACGAGATGGCTACACCTTC. It yields the protein CAWRTDRRDGYTF.